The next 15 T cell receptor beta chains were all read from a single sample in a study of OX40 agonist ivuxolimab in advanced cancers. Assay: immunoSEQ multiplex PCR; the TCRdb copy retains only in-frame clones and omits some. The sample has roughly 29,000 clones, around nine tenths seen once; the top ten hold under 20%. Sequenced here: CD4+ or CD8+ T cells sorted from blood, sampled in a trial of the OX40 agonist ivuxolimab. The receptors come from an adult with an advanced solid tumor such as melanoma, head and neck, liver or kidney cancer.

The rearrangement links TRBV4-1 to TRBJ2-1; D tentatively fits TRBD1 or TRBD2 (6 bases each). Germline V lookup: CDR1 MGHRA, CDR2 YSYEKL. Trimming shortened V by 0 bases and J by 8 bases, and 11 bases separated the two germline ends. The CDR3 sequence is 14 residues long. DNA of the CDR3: TGCGCCAGCAGCCAAGAACGGGGGCGTGATGAGCAGTTCTTC. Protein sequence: CASSQERGRDEQFF.

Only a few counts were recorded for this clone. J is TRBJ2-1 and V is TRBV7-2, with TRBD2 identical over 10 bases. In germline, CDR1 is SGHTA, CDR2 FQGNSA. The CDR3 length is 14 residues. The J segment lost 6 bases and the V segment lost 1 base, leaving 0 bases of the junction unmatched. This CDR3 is CASSLERGGNEQFF. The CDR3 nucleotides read TGTGCCAGCAGCTTAGAGCGGGGGGGCAATGAGCAGTTCTTC.

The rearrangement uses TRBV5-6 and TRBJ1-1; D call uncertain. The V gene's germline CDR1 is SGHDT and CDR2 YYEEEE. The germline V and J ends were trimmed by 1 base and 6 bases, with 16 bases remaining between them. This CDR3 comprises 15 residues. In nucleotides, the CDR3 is TGTGCCAGCAGCTTGTCAATTGGGCCCGGGGCTGAAGCTTTCTTT. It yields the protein CASSLSIGPGAEAFF.

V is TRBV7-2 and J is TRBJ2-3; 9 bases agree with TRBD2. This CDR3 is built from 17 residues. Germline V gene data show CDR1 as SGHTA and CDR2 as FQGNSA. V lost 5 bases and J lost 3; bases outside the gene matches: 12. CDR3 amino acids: CASSHTVLAGITDTQYF. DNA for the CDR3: TGTGCCAGCAGCCATACTGTACTAGCGGGTATAACAGATACGCAGTATTTT.

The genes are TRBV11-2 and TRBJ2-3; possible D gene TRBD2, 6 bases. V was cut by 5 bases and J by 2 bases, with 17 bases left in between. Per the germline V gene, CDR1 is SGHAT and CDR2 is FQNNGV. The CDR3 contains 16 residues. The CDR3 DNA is TGTGCCAGCAGCCTAAGGAGACTAGGATACACAGATACGCAGTATTTT. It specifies CASSLRRLGYTDTQYF. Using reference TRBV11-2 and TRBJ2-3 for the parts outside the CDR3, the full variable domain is EAGVAQSPRYKIIEKRQSVAFWCNPISGHATLYWYQQILGQGPKLLIQFQNNGVVDDSQLPKDRFSAERLKGVDSTLKIQPAKLEDSAVYLCASSLRRLGYTDTQYFGPGTRLTVL.

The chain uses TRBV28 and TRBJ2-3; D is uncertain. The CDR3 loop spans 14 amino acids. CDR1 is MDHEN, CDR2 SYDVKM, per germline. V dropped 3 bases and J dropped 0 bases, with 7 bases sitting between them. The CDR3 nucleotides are TGTGCCAGCAGTTTTCGAGCGAGCACAGATACGCAGTATTTT. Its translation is CASSFRASTDTQYF.

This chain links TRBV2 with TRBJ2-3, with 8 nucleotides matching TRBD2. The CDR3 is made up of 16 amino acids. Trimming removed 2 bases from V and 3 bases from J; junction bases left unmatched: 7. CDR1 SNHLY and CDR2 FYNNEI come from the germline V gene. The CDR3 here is CASSEFSGGATDTQYF. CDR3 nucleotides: TGTGCCAGCAGTGAATTCAGCGGGGGAGCGACAGATACGCAGTATTTT.

The CDR3 protein is CASSLEGFGYNEQFF. The CDR3 nucleotides read TGTGCCAGCAGCCTGGAAGGGTTTGGGTACAATGAGCAGTTCTTC. This chain joins TRBV5-6 and TRBJ2-1; the D is unclear. Between the trimmed V and J ends, which lost 4 bases and 4 bases, there was a span of 15 bases. CDR3 length equals 15 residues. Germline V gene lookup returns CDR1 SGHDT and CDR2 YYEEEE.

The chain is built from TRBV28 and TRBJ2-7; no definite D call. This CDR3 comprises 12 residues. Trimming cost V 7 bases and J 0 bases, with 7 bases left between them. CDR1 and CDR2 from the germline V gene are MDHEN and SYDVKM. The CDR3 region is CASIDGSYEQYF. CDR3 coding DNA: TGTGCCAGCATAGACGGCTCCTACGAGCAGTACTTC. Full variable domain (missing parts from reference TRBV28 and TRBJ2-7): DVKVTQSSRYLVKRTGEKVFLECVQDMDHENMFWYRQDPGLGLRLIYFSYDVKMKEKGDIPEGYSVSREKKERFSLILESASTNQTSMYLCASIDGSYEQYFGPGTRLTVT.

The CDR3 spells CASRRQGHGYTF. In DNA, the CDR3 is TGTGCCAGCAGGAGACAGGGTCATGGCTACACCTTC. This rearrangement joins TRBV6-5 to TRBJ1-2; 7 bases match TRBD1. The CDR3 runs 12 residues. Trimming removed 6 bases from V and 6 bases from J; junction bases left unmatched: 4. Germline CDR1 MNHEY, CDR2 SVGAGI.

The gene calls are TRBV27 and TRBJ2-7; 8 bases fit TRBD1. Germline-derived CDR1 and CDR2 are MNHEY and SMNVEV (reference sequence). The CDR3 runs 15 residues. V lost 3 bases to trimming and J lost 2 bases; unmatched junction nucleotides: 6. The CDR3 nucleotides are TGTGCCAGCAGTTTGACAGGGGCTCCCACCTACGAGCAGTACTTC. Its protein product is CASSLTGAPTYEQYF.

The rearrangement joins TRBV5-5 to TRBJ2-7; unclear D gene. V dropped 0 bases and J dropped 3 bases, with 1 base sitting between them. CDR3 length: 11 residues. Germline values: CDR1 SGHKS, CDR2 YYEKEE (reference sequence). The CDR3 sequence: CASSLVYEQYF. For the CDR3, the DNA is TGTGCCAGCAGCTTGGTCTACGAGCAGTACTTC.

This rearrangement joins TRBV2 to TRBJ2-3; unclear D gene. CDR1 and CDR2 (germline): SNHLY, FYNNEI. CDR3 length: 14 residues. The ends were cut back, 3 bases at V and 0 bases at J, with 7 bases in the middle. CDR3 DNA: TGTGCCAGCAGTGATCTCGGAAGCACAGATACGCAGTATTTT. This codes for CASSDLGSTDTQYF.

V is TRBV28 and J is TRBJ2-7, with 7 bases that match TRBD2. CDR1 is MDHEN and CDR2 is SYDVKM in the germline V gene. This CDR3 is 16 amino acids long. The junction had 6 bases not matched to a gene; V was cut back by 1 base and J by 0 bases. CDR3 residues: CASSLSEGGSSYEQYF. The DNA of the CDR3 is TGTGCCAGCAGTTTATCAGAGGGAGGGTCCTCCTACGAGCAGTACTTC.

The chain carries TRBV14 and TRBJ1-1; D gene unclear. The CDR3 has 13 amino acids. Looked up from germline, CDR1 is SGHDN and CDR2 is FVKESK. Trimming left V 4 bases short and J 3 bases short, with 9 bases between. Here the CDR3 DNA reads TGTGCCAGCAGCCGCGCTGAATACACTGAAGCTTTCTTT. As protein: CASSRAEYTEAFF.